What follows is one TCR beta chain and its context. Its cognate antigen has yet to be identified. Base-call qualities are not available, and no considerably larger clone is one nucleotide away. The sample comes from a study of cytomegalovirus exposure and HLA in healthy donors (dated by TCRdb to 2016 to 2017). General notes on the study: An earlier analysis of some 550 of the donors reported about 250 Gb of sequence data and some 100 million unique TCR beta sequences from roughly 200 million T cells. Approximately 330 gigabases of sequencing data and around 88 million unique TCR sequences made up an early release that covered under 750 HLA-typed donors. The genetic ancestry cluster associated with self-reported Caucasian donors included about four fifths of the 350 to 500 genotyped donors. The study aimed to test whether signatures of past pathogen exposure could be identified by cataloging public T cell receptors. The study profiled the T cell repertoires of around 700 subjects by immunosequencing and related them to cytomegalovirus serostatus. Along with the roughly 700-subject first cohort, a separate validation cohort of some 130 different subjects was used. The study combined high-throughput TCR immunosequencing, statistical association of individual TCRs with disease status, and machine learning to predict cytomegalovirus infection status. A later analysis re-examined previously published TCR beta repertoires from several hundred donors and added high-resolution HLA genotyping to investigate patterns of TCR occurrence. The later analysis used no new phenotypic data to find candidate immune exposures, relying instead on TCR beta sequences and their occurrence across donors. To decide whether each TCR beta V gene segment behaved as functional or pseudogenic, an earlier analysis of approximately 620 of the donors relied on high-throughput TCR beta sequencing. Alongside the repertoire data, information on donor age, sex, ethnicity and CMV serostatus was compiled. Genome-wide SNP genotypes for about three fifths of the roughly 670 donors were used in a later genetic analysis, which treated that subset as a discovery cohort. All discovery cohort repertoires had been generated on a single sequencing platform. HLA typing covered class I and class II loci at four-digit resolution. Typing coverage varied by locus: roughly 629-630 donors for A, B, C, DRB1 and DQB1; roughly 560 for DQA1; over 600 for DPA1; more than 450 for DPB1. Roughly 5 DR-DQ haplotypes were treated as single units for association and clustering because of strong linkage in the cohort. Among a few hundred genotyped donors of the cohort, an average of roughly 240,000 unique TCR beta nucleotide sequences were sequenced per donor, roughly 20% of them non-productive. The full study reports these points: According to a later genetic analysis, donors in an Asian-associated ancestry cluster had fewer N-insertions in productive TCRs than the approximately 670-donor mean. In both the original and validation cohorts, the classifier was reported to diagnose cytomegalovirus status with high specificity and sensitivity. In a later genetic analysis, a missense DCLRE1C variant was associated with V-gene and J-gene trimming of TCR beta chains, and the association was replicated in an independent cohort. In an earlier analysis of roughly 560 of the donors, most TCR beta V segments were observed in productive rearrangements about 87% or about 30% of the time, broadly matching IMGT annotations. Immune exposure information for the cohort was limited to CMV serostatus. In a later analysis, the rate of TCR association differed among HLA loci, with DRB1 alleles having the most associated TCRs and HLA-C alleles having the fewest. It was suggested by the authors that the approach could potentially be generalized to other disease states and immunological phenotypes. Some IMGT-functional V segments, including TRBV6-2 and TRBV6-3, could not be distinguished by the 87-base-pair reads and were therefore excluded. Because counts were too low, some 17 rarely observed V segments, including chromosome 9 orphons, were left out of the earlier analysis of a few hundred of the donors. Compared with equally common non-associated chains, HLA-associated TCR beta chains in a later analysis were more clonally expanded and had lower generation probabilities. A cluster of highly shared sequence variants was judged likely to represent a technical artifact of the sequencing pipeline. Only TCR beta chains were sequenced in this cohort, and the absence of alpha or paired-chain data limited detectable features. Several of the top co-occurrence clusters appeared to be linked to parvovirus B19, influenza, CMV and Epstein-Barr virus, according to a later analysis. In vitro tests confirmed that three of the cytomegalovirus-associated TCR beta chains recognize cytomegalovirus antigens. A later analysis found that most CMV-associated TCR beta chains appeared HLA-restricted, with HLA associations seemingly driven largely by CMV exposure. A total of 150 or so TCR beta chains were listed by the study as associated with cytomegalovirus. Because HLA typing was unavailable for some donors at each locus, only the typed subset was used in association tests. Most TCR sequences were observed very rarely across donors, whereas some public TCRs were present in many individuals. Correlated functional status among segregating V segments might reflect linkage disequilibrium, but an unknown experimental factor could not be ruled out. Sequencing depth was assumed to be roughly uniform across donors in the presence/absence analyses, though that assumption may not hold. Specific HLA alleles were associated with roughly 16,000 TCR beta sequences at a false discovery rate of 0.05 in a later analysis. Assigning TCR associations to individual alleles was difficult when HLA alleles, especially DR and DQ, strongly co-occurred. A further reported finding was that TCR beta sequences accurately predicted the HLA-A and HLA-B alleles for most subjects in the first cohort.

Including cysteine and phenylalanine, the CDR3 has 15 amino acids. Only the CDR3 DNA stays, 45 bases, in frame from base 1. V was cut back by 2 bases and J by 3 bases, leaving a gap of 14 bases between them. CDR1 SGHAT and CDR2 FQNNGV are derived from the germline V gene. Libraries were made using the immunoSEQ multiplex PCR assay. For the multiplex PCR, a mixture combining 60 forward primers for TCR Vbeta segments and 13 reverse primers for TCR Jbeta segments was used. The CDR3 region of rearranged TCR beta genes was amplified from genomic DNA by a multiplex PCR assay. The amplified TCR beta libraries were sequenced on the Illumina HiSeq System as 87-base-pair reads. Per the source publication's procedure: In a later analysis, tens of millions of unique TCR beta chains were counted across the roughly 610 repertoires, and roughly 9.9 million of these chains were shared by at least two donors. Raw reads were error-corrected and collapsed into unique sequences with a nearest-neighbor algorithm that merged closely related sequences to remove PCR and sequencing errors. CDR3 sequences were aligned to IMGT reference sequences to assign V, D and J gene segments. For a sequence to be retained, at least a six-nucleotide match to both a V gene segment and a J gene segment was required. Rearrangements were called productive when the CDR3 lacked stop codons and stayed in frame with V and J; all others were non-productive. CDR3 was defined according to IMGT convention as the region running from the second conserved V-encoded cysteine to the conserved J-encoded phenylalanine. The earlier analysis of a few hundred of the donors excluded any sequence lacking an unambiguous match to a single V gene segment. In an earlier analysis of 450 to 750 of the donors, a V segment was called functional when productive rearrangements were above 56.7%, and segregating when the standard deviation between donors exceeded 5%. A statistical classification framework was built for diagnosing cytomegalovirus status from the catalog of TCR beta chain sequences. In a later analysis, V and J genes were assigned by comparing TCR nucleotide sequences against IMGT/GENE-DB human TR gene sequences. A later analysis assigned CDR3 sequences and most-parsimonious VDJ recombination scenarios with the TCRdist pipeline. In a later analysis, each TCR beta chain was defined by its CDR3 amino acid sequence together with its V-gene family, and reads lacking a unique V-gene family were excluded. To address suspected cross-contamination and a sequencing artifact, a later analysis removed around 590 highly shared, low-generation-probability nucleotide sequences. A later analysis calculated a clonal expansion index for each public chain from normalized within-repertoire ranks of inferred template counts. In a later analysis, generation probabilities were computed using a VDJ recombination model fitted to out-of-frame rearrangements, and the results were checked against IGoR. A later analysis scored TCR-TCR, TCR-HLA and TCR-CMV co-occurrence with hypergeometric tests, applying a repertoire-size bias correction to TCR pairs. A later analysis estimated false discovery rates by permuting HLA or CMV assignments 20 times. A later analysis grouped co-occurring TCRs with DBSCAN, adding TCRdist sequence similarity when clustering within HLA-allele-positive subsets. Repertoires with fewer than 30,000 or more than 120,000 public chains were left out of co-occurrence clustering, as were five repertoires with anomalous nucleotide sharing. The immuneACCESS repertoire file appears here via TCRdb, limited to in-frame rearrangements. These files lack a portion of the clones; in checked studies, under half of the deficit traces to unresolved V genes, and the cause of the others is not known. That table gives V, J and clone size, and the DNA gave D and trimming. The sample records about 130,000 clones, about 85% of which are singletons. Roughly 1.7% of the sample lies in the top ten.

In total, around 600 healthy bone marrow donors made up the cohort. All cohort members were sampled while nominally healthy, although unrecorded immune exposures were likely present. The donor tested CMV seronegative, placing the donor among the 350 to 400 seronegative members of the cohort. A peripheral blood sample was provided by each donor, and peripheral blood mononuclear cells were used for TCR beta sequencing. The Qiagen DNeasy Blood Extraction Kit was used to extract genomic DNA from the blood cell samples. This sequence was found in a boy aged 5-17 years in good health and CMV-seronegative. The sequenced material came from PBMCs. Rearrangement joined TRBV11-2 to TRBJ2-7, and TRBD2 may be the D gene, going by 6 matching bases. CDR3 region: CASSLITSLYYEQYF. The nucleotide sequence reads TGTGCCAGCAGCTTAATCACTAGCTTATACTACGAGCAGTACTTC.